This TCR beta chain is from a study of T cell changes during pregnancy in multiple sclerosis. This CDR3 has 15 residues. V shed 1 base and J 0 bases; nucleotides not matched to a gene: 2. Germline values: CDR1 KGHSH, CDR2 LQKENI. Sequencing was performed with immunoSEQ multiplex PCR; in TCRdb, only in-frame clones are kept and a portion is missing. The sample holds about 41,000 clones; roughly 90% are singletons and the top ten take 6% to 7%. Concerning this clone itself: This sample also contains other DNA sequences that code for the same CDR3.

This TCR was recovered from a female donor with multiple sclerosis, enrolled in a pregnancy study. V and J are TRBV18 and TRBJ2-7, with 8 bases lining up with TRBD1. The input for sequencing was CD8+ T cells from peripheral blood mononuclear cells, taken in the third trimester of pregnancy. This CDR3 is CASSPLGQGSYEQYF. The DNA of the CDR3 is TGTGCCAGCTCACCACTTGGACAGGGCTCCTACGAGCAGTACTTC.